The 21 T cell receptor beta chains given below trace back to one sample, sequenced in a study of CD8 T cells in Susac syndrome. When the RNA was reverse transcribed, random hexamers were used with an input of about 0.5 to 1 ug. TCRdb re-called the immunoSEQ multiplex PCR reads with MiXCR, one entry per CDR3 protein. The repertoire holds about 400,000 distinct CDR3 sequences, with more than 80% as singletons. Sample: CD8+ T cells from PBMCs. Source of these receptors: a human donor with multiple sclerosis.

In this sample, this clonotype turned up once. The gene calls are TRBV19 and TRBJ1-1, with a weak D call TRBD1 (5 bases). The V gene lost 4 bases and the J gene lost 0 bases, with 12 bases spanning the gap. The CDR3 is 15 amino acids. Germline V gene data show CDR1 as LNHDA and CDR2 as SQIVND (reference sequence). CDR3 coding DNA: TGTGCCAGTAGTAGCATGACAGAGATGAACACTGAAGCTTTCTTT. It specifies CASSSMTEMNTEAFF.

The chain employs TRBV29-1 and TRBJ2-3; 10 bases map to TRBD2. Germline CDR1 is SQVTM and CDR2 is ANQGSEA. The CDR3 sequence is 15 residues long. Trimming removed 5 bases from V and 5 bases from J; junction bases left unmatched: 10. The CDR3 here is CSVHSGRPSVDTQYF. In DNA, the CDR3 is TGCAGCGTTCATAGCGGGAGGCCGTCGGTAGATACGCAGTATTTT.

The chain joins TRBV7-8 to TRBJ2-1; maybe TRBD2 (5 bases). CDR3 length: 16 amino acids. Deletions cut 0 bases from V and 1 base from J, with 10 bases between. CDR1 and CDR2 (germline): SGHVS, FQNEAQ. CDR3 sequence (DNA): TGTGCCAGCAGCTTAGCGGACTCCCCGTCCTACAATGAGCAGTTCTTC. Its translation: CASSLADSPSYNEQFF.

In this sample, this clonotype turned up once. The rearrangement links TRBV30 to TRBJ1-1; D is unclear. The ends were cut back, 0 bases at V and 3 bases at J, with 8 bases in the middle. The CDR3 has 13 residues. The V gene's germline CDR1 is GTSNPN and CDR2 SVGIG (reference sequence). CDR3 DNA: TGTGCCTGGAGTGTGATATTGGACACTGAAGCTTTCTTT. This encodes CAWSVILDTEAFF.

This sequence joins TRBV12-3 or TRBV12-4 and TRBJ2-5; D may correspond to TRBD1 or TRBD2 (5 bases each). The ends were cut back, 6 bases at V and 3 bases at J, with 11 bases in the middle. CDR3 size: 13 residues. The CDR3 is CASRPGQKETQYF. The CDR3 nucleotides are TGTGCCAGCAGGCCGGGGCAAAAAGAGACCCAGTACTTC.

The chain combines TRBV4-1 with TRBJ2-7, with unresolved D. The CDR3 totals 15 residues. V was pared by 1 base and J by 2 bases, with 12 bases between. In germline, CDR1 is MGHRA, CDR2 YSYEKL. CDR3 in amino acids: CASSQGVYTAYEQYF. The CDR3 region has the DNA TGCGCCAGCAGCCAAGGGGTTTACACAGCCTACGAGCAGTACTTC.

J is TRBJ2-3 and V is TRBV19; D not resolved. This CDR3 contains 11 residues. Trimming took off 10 bases at V and 4 bases at J, with 9 bases between the two ends. Germline V lookup: CDR1 LNHDA, CDR2 SQIVND (reference sequence). The CDR3 region has the DNA TGTGCCACCCGGTCCCCAGATACGCAGTATTTT. Residues: CATRSPDTQYF.

V usage is TRBV4-1 and J usage is TRBJ2-6; D may match TRBD1 or TRBD2 (6 bases each). Germline assignment: CDR1 MGHRA and CDR2 YSYEKL. CDR3 length: 16 amino acids. V lost 5 bases and J 2 bases, leaving 13 bases between the germline ends. The CDR3 DNA sequence: TGCGCCAGCAGCACCCCGGGGGCGCCTGGGGCCAACGTCCTGACTTTC. Protein: CASSTPGAPGANVLTF.

This rearrangement joins TRBV19 to TRBJ2-2; 11 bases map to TRBD2. The trim removed 6 bases at V and 2 bases at J, leaving 5 bases unmatched. The CDR3 sequence is 16 residues long. Germline V gene lookup returns CDR1 LNHDA and CDR2 SQIVND (reference sequence). CDR3 DNA: TGTGCCAGTAGACCACTAGCGGGGGCCAACACCGGGGAGCTGTTTTTT. Translating it yields CASRPLAGANTGELFF.

This clonotype was counted a single time. Here the CDR3 DNA reads TGTGCCAGTAGTATAGTAGGTATGGGCACTGAAGCTTTCTTT. Protein product: CASSIVGMGTEAFF. The V and J genes are TRBV19 and TRBJ1-1; D remains ambiguous. Trimming removed 1 base at V and 4 bases at J, with 10 bases between. The CDR3 is made up of 14 amino acids. Germline CDR1 reads LNHDA; CDR2 reads SQIVND (reference sequence).

The chain combines TRBV30 with TRBJ2-1, with 9 positions matching TRBD1. CDR1 GTSNPN and CDR2 SVGIG come from the germline V gene (reference sequence). After removal of 2 bases from V and 3 bases from J, the junction contained 5 bases not matched to a gene. CDR3 length equals 15 residues. The CDR3 DNA sequence: TGTGCCTGGAGTTACCGGGACAGGGACTACAATGAGCAGTTCTTC. This codes for CAWSYRDRDYNEQFF.

The chain uses TRBV6-5 and TRBJ1-4; no reliable D call. CDR3 length equals 13 residues. Per germline, CDR1 MNHEY and CDR2 SVGAGI. The ends were cut back, 2 bases at V and 8 bases at J, with 9 bases in the middle. The CDR3 sequence: CASSYLGLEKLFF. The CDR3 coding sequence is TGTGCCAGCAGTTACCTCGGCTTGGAAAAACTGTTTTTT.

The chain is built from TRBV9 and TRBJ2-3; 12 bases agree with TRBD2. The junction had 3 bases not matched to a gene; V was cut back by 3 bases and J by 4 bases. The CDR3 length is 15 residues. Germline CDR1 and CDR2: SGDLS and YYNGEE. CDR3: CASSGLAGGADTQYF. CDR3 DNA sequence: TGTGCCAGCAGCGGTCTAGCGGGGGGGGCAGATACGCAGTATTTT. The whole variable domain, filled in from reference TRBV9 and TRBJ2-3, reads DSGVTQTPKHLITATGQRVTLRCSPRSGDLSVYWYQQSLDQGLQFLIQYYNGEERAKGNILERFSAQQFPDLHSELNLSSLELGDSALYFCASSGLAGGADTQYFGPGTRLTVL.

The chain couples TRBV9 to TRBJ1-2, with D possibly matching TRBD1 (5 bases). The CDR3 is made up of 16 amino acids. The germline V gene encodes CDR1 SGDLS and CDR2 YYNGEE. V lost 1 base, J lost 4 bases, and 17 bases lay in between. CDR3 nucleotides: TGTGCCAGCAGCGTACATTCAGGGCGGATAAGCTATGGCTACACCTTC. Residues: CASSVHSGRISYGYTF.

The rearrangement joins TRBV19 to TRBJ2-1, with D perhaps matching TRBD2 (6 bases). The CDR3 spans 14 residues. The germline V gene encodes CDR1 LNHDA and CDR2 SQIVND (reference sequence). V dropped 5 bases and J dropped 7 bases, with 15 bases sitting between them. CDR3 amino acids: CASSATRSQNEQFF. Here the CDR3 DNA reads TGTGCCAGTAGTGCGACTAGATCACAAAATGAGCAGTTCTTC.

CDR3 nucleotide sequence: TGTGCCAGCAGTGGAACAGACAGGGGCGCGTATGGCTACACCTTC. Translation: CASSGTDRGAYGYTF. The chain joins TRBV27 to TRBJ1-2; 8 bases align to TRBD1. Germline CDR1 reads MNHEY; CDR2 reads SMNVEV (reference sequence). The CDR3 runs to 15 residues. The V gene end was trimmed by 5 bases and the J gene end by 5 bases; junction bases not matched to a gene: 10.

The rearrangement uses TRBV30 and TRBJ2-7; maybe TRBD1 (5 bases). CDR1 and CDR2 (germline): GTSNPN, SVGIG (reference sequence). Trimming removed 0 bases at V and 2 bases at J, with 11 bases between. The CDR3 contains 14 residues. CDR3: CAWSVQAGPYEQYF. Written as DNA, the CDR3 is TGTGCCTGGAGTGTACAGGCCGGCCCCTACGAGCAGTACTTC.

V usage is TRBV5-4 and J usage is TRBJ1-5, with 9 bases lining up with TRBD1. With 9 bases clipped from V and 1 base from J, the junction kept 5 bases outside the gene matches. The CDR3 has 14 amino acids. CDR1 SGHNT and CDR2 YYREEE come from the germline V gene (reference sequence). The CDR3 nucleotides read TGTGCCACCACGACAGGGGGGAGCAATCAGCCCCAGCATTTT. Protein sequence: CATTTGGSNQPQHF.

This clonotype turned up a few times. The gene calls are TRBV27 and TRBJ2-2; 8 nucleotides match TRBD2. The V gene end was trimmed by 6 bases and the J gene end by 0 bases; junction bases not matched to a gene: 0. Germline V lookup: CDR1 MNHEY, CDR2 SMNVEV (reference sequence). The CDR3 sequence is 14 residues long. As DNA, the CDR3 is TGTGCCAGCAGCGGGGGGGCGAACACCGGGGAGCTGTTTTTT. Encoded protein: CASSGGANTGELFF.

This chain connects TRBV6-1 to TRBJ1-2, with 10 bases identical to TRBD1. V lost 1 base, J lost 0 bases, and 2 bases stayed unmatched. This CDR3 has 16 amino acids. The germline V gene has CDR1 MNHNS and CDR2 SASEGT. The CDR3 bases are TGTGCCAGCAGTGAAGAGGACAGGGGGACTAACTATGGCTACACCTTC. This translates into CASSEEDRGTNYGYTF.

The gene calls are TRBV27 and TRBJ2-7; D is perhaps TRBD1 (6 bases). In germline, CDR1 is MNHEY, CDR2 SMNVEV (reference sequence). The CDR3 has 13 residues. V lost 4 bases to trimming and J lost 4 bases, with 11 bases between them. The CDR3 is CASSWQGRYEQYF. The CDR3 DNA follows: TGTGCCAGCAGTTGGCAGGGGCGGTACGAGCAGTACTTC.